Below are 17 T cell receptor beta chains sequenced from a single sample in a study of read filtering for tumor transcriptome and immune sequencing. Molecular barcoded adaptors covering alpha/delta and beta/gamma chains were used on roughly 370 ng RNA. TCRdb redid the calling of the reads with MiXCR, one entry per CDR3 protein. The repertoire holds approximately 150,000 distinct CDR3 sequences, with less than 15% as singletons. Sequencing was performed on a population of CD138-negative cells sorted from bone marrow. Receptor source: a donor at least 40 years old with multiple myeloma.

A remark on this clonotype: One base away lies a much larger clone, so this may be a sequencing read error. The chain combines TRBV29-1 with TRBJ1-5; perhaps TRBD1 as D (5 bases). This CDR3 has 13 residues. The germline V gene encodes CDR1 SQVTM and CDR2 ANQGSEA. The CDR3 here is CSVGTGLNQPQDF. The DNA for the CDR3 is TGCAGCGTTGGCACAGGACTCAATCAGCCCCAGGATTTT.

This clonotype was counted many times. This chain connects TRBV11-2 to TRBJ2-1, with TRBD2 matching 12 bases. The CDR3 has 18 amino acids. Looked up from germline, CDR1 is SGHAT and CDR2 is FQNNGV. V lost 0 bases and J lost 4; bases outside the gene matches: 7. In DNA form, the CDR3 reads TGTGCCAGCAGCTTAGAGGAGACTAGCGGGAGTGTGTACAATGAGCAGTTCTTC. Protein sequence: CASSLEETSGSVYNEQFF. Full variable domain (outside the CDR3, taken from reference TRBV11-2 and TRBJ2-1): EAGVAQSPRYKIIEKRQSVAFWCNPISGHATLYWYQQILGQGPKLLIQFQNNGVVDDSQLPKDRFSAERLKGVDSTLKIQPAKLEDSAVYLCASSLEETSGSVYNEQFFGPGTRLTVL.

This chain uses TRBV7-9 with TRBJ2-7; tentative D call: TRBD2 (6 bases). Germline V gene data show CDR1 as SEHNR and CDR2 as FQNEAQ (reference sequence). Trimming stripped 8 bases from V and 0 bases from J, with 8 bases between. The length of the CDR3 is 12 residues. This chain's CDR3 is CASGGTSYEQYF. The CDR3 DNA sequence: TGTGCCAGCGGAGGGACCTCCTACGAGCAGTACTTC.

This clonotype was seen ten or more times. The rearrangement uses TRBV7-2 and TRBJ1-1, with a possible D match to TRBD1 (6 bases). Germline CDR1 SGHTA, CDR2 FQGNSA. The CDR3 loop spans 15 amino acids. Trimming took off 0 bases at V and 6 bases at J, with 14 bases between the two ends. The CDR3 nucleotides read TGTGCCAGCAGCTTAGCAGGGGGAGGAGGGGCTGAAGCTTTCTTT. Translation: CASSLAGGGGAEAFF.

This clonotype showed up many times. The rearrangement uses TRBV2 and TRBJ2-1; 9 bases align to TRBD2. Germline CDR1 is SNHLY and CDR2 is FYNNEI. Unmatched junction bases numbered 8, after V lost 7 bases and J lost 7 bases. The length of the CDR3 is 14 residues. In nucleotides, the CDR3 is TGTGCCAGCACGTCTGCTAGCGGGGTGAATGAGCAGTTCTTC. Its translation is CASTSASGVNEQFF.

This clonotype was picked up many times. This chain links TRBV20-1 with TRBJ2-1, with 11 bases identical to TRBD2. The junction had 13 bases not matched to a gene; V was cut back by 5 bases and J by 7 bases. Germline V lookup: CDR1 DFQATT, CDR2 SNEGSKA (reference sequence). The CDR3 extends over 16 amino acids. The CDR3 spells CSALKFSGRALNEQFF. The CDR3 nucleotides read TGCAGTGCTTTAAAATTTAGCGGGAGGGCCTTAAATGAGCAGTTCTTC.

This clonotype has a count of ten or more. Written as DNA, the CDR3 is TGTGCCAGTAGGCCAGGAATGCGTTATAGCAATCAGCCCCAGCATTTT. This translates into CASRPGMRYSNQPQHF. This chain connects TRBV19 to TRBJ1-5; no clear D gene. Germline CDR1 and CDR2: LNHDA and SQIVND (reference sequence). V was shortened by 6 bases and J by 0 bases, with 15 bases between the two germline ends. The CDR3 is 16 amino acids.

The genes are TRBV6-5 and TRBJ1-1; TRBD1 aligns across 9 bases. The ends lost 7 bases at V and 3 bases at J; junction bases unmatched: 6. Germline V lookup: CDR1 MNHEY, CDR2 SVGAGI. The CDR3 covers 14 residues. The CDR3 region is CASTEGQGDTEAFF. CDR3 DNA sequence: TGTGCCAGCACTGAGGGACAGGGAGACACTGAAGCTTTCTTT.

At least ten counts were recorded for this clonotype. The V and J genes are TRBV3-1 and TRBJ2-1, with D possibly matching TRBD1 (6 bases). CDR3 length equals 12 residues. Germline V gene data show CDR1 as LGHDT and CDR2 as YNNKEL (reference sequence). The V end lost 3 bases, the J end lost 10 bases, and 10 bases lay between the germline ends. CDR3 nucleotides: TGTGCCAGCAGCCATTTACAGGGAGAGCAGTTCTTC. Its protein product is CASSHLQGEQFF.

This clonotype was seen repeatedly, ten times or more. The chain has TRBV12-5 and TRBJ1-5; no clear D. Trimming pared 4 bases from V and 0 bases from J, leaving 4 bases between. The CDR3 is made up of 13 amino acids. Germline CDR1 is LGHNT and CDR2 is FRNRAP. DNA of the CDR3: TGTGCTAGTGGTTACGGTAGCAATCAGCCCCAGCATTTT. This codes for CASGYGSNQPQHF.

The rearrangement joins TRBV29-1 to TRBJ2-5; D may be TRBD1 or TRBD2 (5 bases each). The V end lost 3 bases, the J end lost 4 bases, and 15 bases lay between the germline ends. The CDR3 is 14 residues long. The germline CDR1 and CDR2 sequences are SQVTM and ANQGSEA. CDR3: CSVELLQAGETQYF. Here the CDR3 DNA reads TGCAGCGTTGAGTTGTTACAGGCGGGAGAGACCCAGTACTTC.

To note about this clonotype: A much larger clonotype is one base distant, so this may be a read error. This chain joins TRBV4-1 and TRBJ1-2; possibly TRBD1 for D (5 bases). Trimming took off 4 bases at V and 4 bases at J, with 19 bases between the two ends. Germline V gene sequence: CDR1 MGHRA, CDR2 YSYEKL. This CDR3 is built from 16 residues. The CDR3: CASSPVGGVPSYGYTF. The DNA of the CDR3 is TGCGCCAGCAGCCCCGTGGGGGGGGTTCCTTCCTATGGCTACACCTTC.

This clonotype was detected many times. The CDR3 protein is CASSRDLTRQYF. Here the CDR3 DNA reads TGCGCCAGCAGTCGGGACCTTACAAGGCAGTACTTC. V is TRBV10-2 and J is TRBJ2-7; either TRBD1 or TRBD2 may supply D (5 bases each). Trimming shortened V by 5 bases and J by 9 bases, and 14 bases separated the two germline ends. The CDR3 is 12 residues long. Germline V gene sequence: CDR1 WSHSY, CDR2 SAAADI.

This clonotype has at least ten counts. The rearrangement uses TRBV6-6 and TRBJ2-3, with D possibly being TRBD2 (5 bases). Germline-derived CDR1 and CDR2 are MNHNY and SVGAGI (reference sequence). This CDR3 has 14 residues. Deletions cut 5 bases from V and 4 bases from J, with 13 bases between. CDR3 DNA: TGTGCCAGCAGTATTCCAGCGGTAGCAGATACGCAGTATTTT. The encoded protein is CASSIPAVADTQYF.

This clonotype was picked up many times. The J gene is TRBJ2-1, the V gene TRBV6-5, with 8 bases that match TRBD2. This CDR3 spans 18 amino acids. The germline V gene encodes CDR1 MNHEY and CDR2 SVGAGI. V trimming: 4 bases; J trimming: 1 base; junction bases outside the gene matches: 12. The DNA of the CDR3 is TGTGCCAGCAGTTCGCACGGAGCGGGAGTTGGGTCCTACAATGAGCAGTTCTTC. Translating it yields CASSSHGAGVGSYNEQFF.

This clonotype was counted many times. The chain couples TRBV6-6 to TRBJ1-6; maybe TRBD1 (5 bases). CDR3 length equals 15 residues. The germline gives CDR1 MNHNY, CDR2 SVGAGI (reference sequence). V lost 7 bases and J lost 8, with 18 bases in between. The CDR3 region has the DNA TGTGCCAGCACCGTGGGGGGACGGTTTGATTCACCCCTCCACTTT. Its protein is CASTVGGRFDSPLHF.

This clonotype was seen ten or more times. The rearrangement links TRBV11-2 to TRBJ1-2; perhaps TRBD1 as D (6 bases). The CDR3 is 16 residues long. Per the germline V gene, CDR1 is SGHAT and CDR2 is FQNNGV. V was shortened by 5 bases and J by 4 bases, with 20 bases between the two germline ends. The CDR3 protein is CASSPGRGARGYGYTF. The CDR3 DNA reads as TGTGCCAGCAGCCCCGGGCGGGGGGCGCGGGGCTATGGCTACACCTTC.